This is a list of T cell receptor beta chains from one sample in a study of T-cell reconstitution after alpha-beta-depleted transplantation in children. TCRdb used MiXCR to reprocess the PCR reads, holding one entry per CDR3 protein. The data contain about 610,000 distinct CDR3 sequences, over 20% of them singletons. Sequences were derived from PBMCs, sampled before TCRalphabeta/CD19-depleted stem cell transplant. Receptors were obtained from a boy in the first two years of life with Wiskott-Aldrich syndrome, due to receive a stem cell transplant. Both conserved end residues are part of each CDR3. Fields, in order: clone size, D gene, V gene, J gene, CDR3 protein, CDR3 DNA. A D gene is named only where the DNA matches it firmly. Expanded clones are given a class, and other clones once, few, many or no size at all.

few	TRBD1	TRBV29-1	TRBJ2-2	CSVRDRDNGELFF	TGCAGCGTCCGGGACAGGGACAACGGGGAGCTGTTTTTT
once	.	TRBV20-1	TRBJ2-7	CSASGGPAYEQYF	TGCAGTGCTAGTGGGGGGCCGGCCTACGAGCAGTACTTC
few	TRBD2	TRBV7-8	TRBJ2-1	CASSGGLAGVSKFF	TGTGCCAGCAGCGGGGGACTAGCGGGAGTGTCTAAGTTCTTC
few	.	TRBV9	TRBJ2-3	CASSPTGAFTDTQYF	TGTGCCAGCAGCCCTACCGGGGCGTTCACAGATACGCAGTATTTT
.	TRBD1	TRBV7-9	TRBJ2-3	CASSRGQGVTDTQYF	TGTGCCAGCAGCCGAGGACAGGGGGTGACAGATACGCAGTATTTT
few	.	TRBV5-4	TRBJ1-5	CASSRAGPNQPQHF	TGTGCCAGCAGCCGAGCGGGTCCCAATCAGCCCCAGCATTTT
few	.	TRBV27	TRBJ2-7	CASSRTVTSSYEQYF	TGTGCCAGCAGTCGGACTGTTACGAGCTCCTACGAGCAGTACTTC
.	.	TRBV7-2	TRBJ2-7	CASSLVFGTTYEQYF	TGTGCCAGCAGCTTAGTTTTCGGGACCACCTACGAGCAGTACTTC
.	.	TRBV20-1	TRBJ2-7	CSAPVAGLYEQYF	TGCAGTGCCCCCGTGGCGGGGCTTTACGAGCAGTACTTC
.	.	TRBV7-2	TRBJ2-2	CASTPRGGTGELFF	TGTGCCAGCACCCCTAGGGGGGGGACCGGGGAGCTGTTTTTT
few	.	TRBV5-1	TRBJ2-1	CASRRFENNEQFF	TGCGCCAGCAGGCGGTTCGAGAACAATGAGCAGTTCTTC
few	TRBD2	TRBV5-1	TRBJ2-1	CASSLDKRTQLANFYNEQFF	TGCGCCAGCAGCTTGGACAAGAGAACGCAACTAGCGAATTTCTACAATGAGCAGTTCTTC
.	TRBD1	TRBV15	TRBJ2-1	CATSGTDNEQFF	TGTGCCACCAGCGGGACAGACAATGAGCAGTTCTTC
.	.	TRBV27	TRBJ2-1	CASSLRPSWYEQFF	TGTGCCAGCAGTTTACGGCCGAGCTGGTATGAGCAGTTCTTC
.	.	TRBV21-1	TRBJ2-1	CASSKVSLSRMDNEQFF	TGTGCCAGCAGCAAAGTGTCCCTTTCTAGAATGGACAATGAGCAGTTCTTC
.	.	TRBV5-1	TRBJ2-7	CASSSPGTPVEQYF	TGCGCCAGCAGCTCCCCGGGAACCCCTGTAGAGCAGTACTTC
.	.	TRBV10-3	TRBJ1-2	CAISDFTQGTHGYTF	TGTGCCATCAGTGATTTCACTCAGGGGACCCATGGCTACACCTTC
.	.	TRBV10-3	TRBJ2-5	CAISEWGGQETQYF	TGTGCCATCAGTGAGTGGGGCGGCCAGGAGACCCAGTACTTC
.	TRBD1	TRBV7-9	TRBJ2-7	CASSLGTGGIREQYF	TGTGCCAGCAGCCTCGGTACAGGGGGTATACGCGAGCAGTACTTC
.	TRBD2	TRBV6-5	TRBJ2-7	CASSYGEAGAYEQYF	TGTGCCAGCAGTTACGGGGAAGCGGGAGCCTACGAGCAGTACTTC
few	.	TRBV12-3/TRBV12-4	TRBJ1-5	CASSYSPGMGQPQHF	TGTGCCAGCAGCTACTCCCCGGGAATGGGACAGCCCCAGCATTTT
.	.	TRBV29-1	TRBJ2-1	CSVDRANEQFF	TGCAGCGTTGACAGAGCCAATGAGCAGTTCTTC
few	TRBD2	TRBV5-1	TRBJ2-5	CASSTRTSGNEETQYF	TGCGCCAGCAGCACCCGGACTAGCGGGAACGAAGAGACCCAGTACTTC
.	TRBD1	TRBV29-1	TRBJ2-1	CSVPTGQPPYNEQFF	TGCAGCGTACCCACGGGACAGCCTCCCTACAATGAGCAGTTCTTC
few	.	TRBV24-1	TRBJ2-3	CATSAAGNSHPDTQYF	TGTGCCACCAGTGCCGCTGGGAACAGCCACCCAGATACGCAGTATTTT
.	.	TRBV20-1	TRBJ1-1	CSARDWSREAFF	TGCAGTGCTAGAGATTGGTCGAGGGAAGCTTTCTTT
.	TRBD2	TRBV6-1	TRBJ2-2	CASSLAPGGRTGELFF	TGTGCCAGCAGTCTCGCCCCGGGAGGGCGGACCGGGGAGCTGTTTTTT
.	.	TRBV21-1	TRBJ2-5	CASSKLGQQETQYF	TGTGCCAGCAGCAAATTGGGGCAGCAAGAGACCCAGTACTTC
few	TRBD2	TRBV11-1	TRBJ2-1	CASSLAMGGTSGDNEQFF	TGTGCCAGCAGCTTAGCGATGGGTGGGACTAGCGGAGACAATGAGCAGTTCTTC